This entry concerns a single T cell receptor beta chain. Germline CDR1 LNHDA, CDR2 SQIVND (reference sequence). The junction had 5 bases not matched to a gene; V was cut back by 5 bases and J by 3 bases. The CDR3 consists of 15 residues. TCRdb's table, derived via immunoSEQ multiplex PCR, lists solely in-frame clones and lacks some. The sample lists about 210,000 clones, about four fifths occurring once. This specimen belongs to a study of blood T cell repertoires in COVID-19. Study summary: Sources were T cells, B-cell-depleted T cells, or PBMCs; the material itself was cDNA or gDNA.

The chain combines TRBV19 with TRBJ2-1; TRBD2 matches at 9 bases. Sequenced material: peripheral blood. The sequence came from a middle-aged woman with acute or convalescent COVID-19. In DNA, the CDR3 is TGTGCCAGTAGTCCTTTAGCGGGAGTCTACAATGAGCAGTTCTTC. Translated: CASSPLAGVYNEQFF. Full variable domain (missing parts from reference TRBV19 and TRBJ2-1): DGGITQSPKYLFRKEGQNVTLSCEQNLNHDAMYWYRQDPGQGLRLIYYSQIVNDFQKGDIAEGYSVSREKKESFPLTVTSAQKNPTAFYLCASSPLAGVYNEQFFGPGTRLTVL.